A single sample gave rise to the 13 T cell receptor beta chains below, sequenced in a study of OX40 agonist ivuxolimab in advanced cancers. Libraries were made using the immunoSEQ multiplex PCR assay. TCRdb holds this immuneACCESS table with in-frame rearrangements only. Some clones are missing; in checked studies, unresolved V genes explain under half, and the rest has no known cause. The sample records some 66,000 clones, around 85% of which are singletons. The top ten hold 0.83% of the sample. This sample comprised CD4+ or CD8+ T cells sorted from blood, obtained in a trial of the OX40 agonist ivuxolimab. The origin of the receptors is an adult with an advanced solid tumor such as melanoma, head and neck, liver or kidney cancer.

The chain couples TRBV9 to TRBJ2-7, with 9 bases lining up with TRBD2. V was pared by 2 bases and J by 3 bases, with 12 bases of the junction left unmatched. This CDR3 comprises 17 residues. Per germline, CDR1 SGDLS and CDR2 YYNGEE. The chain's CDR3 is CASSVRGDVAGVYEQYF. CDR3 bases: TGTGCCAGCAGCGTCCGAGGGGACGTAGCGGGAGTCTACGAGCAGTACTTC.

The chain combines TRBV5-1 with TRBJ1-4, with D hard to call. Trimming took 2 bases from V and 4 from J, leaving 9 bases between them. The CDR3 is 14 residues long. The V gene's germline CDR1 is SGHRS and CDR2 YFSETQ. In DNA, the CDR3 is TGCGCCAGCAGCTTATACAGTTATAATGAAAAACTGTTTTTT. Protein product: CASSLYSYNEKLFF.

This clone was seen only once. The chain employs TRBV4-1 and TRBJ1-1; unclear D gene. V was clipped by 3 bases and J by 3 bases, with 20 bases between them. CDR3 length: 17 amino acids. Per the germline V gene, CDR1 is MGHRA and CDR2 is YSYEKL. CDR3 loop: CASSQANLGAPDTEAFF. CDR3 DNA sequence: TGCGCCAGCAGCCAGGCCAACCTTGGAGCACCAGACACTGAAGCTTTCTTT.

The genes are TRBV5-1 and TRBJ2-1; no clear D. This CDR3 has 14 amino acids. V lost 0 bases and J lost 7, with 11 bases in between. Germline lookup yields CDR1 SGHRS and CDR2 YFSETQ. CDR3 bases: TGCGCCAGCAGCTTGGAGGGCCAACGGAATGAGCAGTTCTTC. Translation gives CASSLEGQRNEQFF.

This clone was seen only a few times. The chain employs TRBV4-3 and TRBJ2-3; a possible D gene is TRBD1 (6 bases). Looked up from germline, CDR1 is LGHNA and CDR2 is YSLEER. Between the trimmed V and J ends, which lost 1 base and 2 bases, there was a span of 10 bases. The CDR3 contains 15 residues. Here the CDR3 DNA reads TGCGCCAGCAGCCAAGGGGGGCGGTTCACAGATACGCAGTATTTT. Translation: CASSQGGRFTDTQYF.

The CDR3 loop is CASSFGGMNTEAFF. The CDR3 region has the DNA TGCGCCAGCAGCTTCGGAGGGATGAACACTGAAGCTTTCTTT. The chain recombines TRBV5-1 with TRBJ1-1; D call uncertain. Germline CDR1 reads SGHRS; CDR2 reads YFSETQ. Trimming removed 2 bases from V and 0 bases from J, with 8 bases in between. CDR3 length: 14 amino acids. The entire variable domain, with the rest obtained from reference TRBV5-1 and TRBJ1-1, is as follows: KAGVTQTPRYLIKTRGQQVTLSCSPISGHRSVSWYQQTPGQGLQFLFEYFSETQRNKGNFPGRFSGRQFSNSRSEMNVSTLELGDSALYLCASSFGGMNTEAFFGQGTRLTVV.

V gene TRBV12-5 combines with J gene TRBJ2-7, with 15 nucleotides matching TRBD2. The junction had 8 bases not matched to a gene; V was cut back by 2 bases and J by 0 bases. In germline, CDR1 is LGHNT, CDR2 FRNRAP. CDR3 length equals 19 residues. The CDR3 DNA sequence: TGTGCTAGTGGTTTGTCTCGAGGACTAGCGGGAGGGAGCTCCTACGAGCAGTACTTC. Translating gives CASGLSRGLAGGSSYEQYF.

The chain joins TRBV11-1 to TRBJ2-2; 7 bases line up with TRBD1. The CDR3 totals 17 residues. The ends lost 1 base at V and 5 bases at J; junction bases unmatched: 10. Germline V gene sequence: CDR1 SGHAT, CDR2 FQDESV (reference sequence). This CDR3 reads CASSLGQGEGRTGELFF. The CDR3 nucleotides read TGTGCCAGCAGCTTAGGACAGGGCGAGGGAAGGACCGGGGAGCTGTTTTTT.

CDR3 sequence reads: CASSESGGVRIQETQYF. In DNA form, the CDR3 reads TGTGCCAGCAGTGAAAGCGGGGGCGTAAGGATCCAAGAGACCCAGTACTTC. V is TRBV6-1 and J is TRBJ2-5; 8 nucleotides agree with TRBD2. The CDR3 consists of 17 residues. Germline assignment: CDR1 MNHNS and CDR2 SASEGT. The trim removed 2 bases at V and 1 base at J, leaving 9 bases unmatched.

This chain connects TRBV11-2 to TRBJ2-5; D not resolved. This CDR3 has 13 residues. V dropped 5 bases and J dropped 5 bases, with 12 bases sitting between them. The germline CDR1 and CDR2 sequences are SGHAT and FQNNGV. As DNA, the CDR3 is TGTGCCAGCAGCCCTTGGACCCAGGAGACCCAGTACTTC. Protein product: CASSPWTQETQYF.

V usage is TRBV12-5 and J usage is TRBJ2-5, with no clear D. This CDR3 is built from 10 residues. The V end was cut by 5 bases, the J end by 4 bases, with 2 bases between. Per the germline V gene, CDR1 is LGHNT and CDR2 is FRNRAP. The CDR3 DNA sequence: TGTGCTAGTGGTCGAGAGACCCAGTACTTC. Residues: CASGRETQYF.

The rearrangement joins TRBV11-2 to TRBJ1-2; 10 nucleotides agree with TRBD1. J lost 5 bases, V lost 4 bases, and 16 bases had no gene match. CDR3 size: 18 residues. Germline V lookup: CDR1 SGHAT, CDR2 FQNNGV. The CDR3 DNA reads as TGTGCCAGCAGCTCGTTCCGGGACAGGGGATTGAGAGGATATGGCTACACCTTC. Translation gives CASSSFRDRGLRGYGYTF.

The J gene is TRBJ1-1, the V gene TRBV28; 8 bases match TRBD1. Germline V gene data show CDR1 as MDHEN and CDR2 as SYDVKM. The CDR3 is 13 residues long. Unmatched junction bases numbered 9, after V lost 2 bases and J lost 13 bases. For the CDR3, the DNA is TGTGCCAGCAGTTTAGGCCAGGGGGCGCACGGTTTCTTT. Residues: CASSLGQGAHGFF.